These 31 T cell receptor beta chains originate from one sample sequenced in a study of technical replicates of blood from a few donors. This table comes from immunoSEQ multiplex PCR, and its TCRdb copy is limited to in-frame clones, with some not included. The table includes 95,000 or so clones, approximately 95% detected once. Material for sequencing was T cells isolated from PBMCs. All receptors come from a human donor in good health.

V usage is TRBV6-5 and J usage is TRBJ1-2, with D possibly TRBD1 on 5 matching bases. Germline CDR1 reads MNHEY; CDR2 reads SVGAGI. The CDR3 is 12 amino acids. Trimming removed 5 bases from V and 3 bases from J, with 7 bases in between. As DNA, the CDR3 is TGTGCCAGCAGTACCAGGGACTATGGCTACACCTTC. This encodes CASSTRDYGYTF.

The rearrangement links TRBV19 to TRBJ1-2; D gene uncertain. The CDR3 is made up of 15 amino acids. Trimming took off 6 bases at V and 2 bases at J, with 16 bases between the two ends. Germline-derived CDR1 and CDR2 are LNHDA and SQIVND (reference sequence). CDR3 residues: CASRLGGDRNYGYTF. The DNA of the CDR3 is TGTGCCAGTAGACTTGGCGGGGATAGAAACTATGGCTACACCTTC.

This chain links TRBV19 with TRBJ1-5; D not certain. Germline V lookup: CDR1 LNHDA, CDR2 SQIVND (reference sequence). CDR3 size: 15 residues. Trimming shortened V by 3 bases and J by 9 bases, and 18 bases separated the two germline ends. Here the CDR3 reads CASSMKHWVGGPQHF. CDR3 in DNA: TGTGCCAGTAGTATGAAACACTGGGTAGGCGGGCCCCAGCATTTT.

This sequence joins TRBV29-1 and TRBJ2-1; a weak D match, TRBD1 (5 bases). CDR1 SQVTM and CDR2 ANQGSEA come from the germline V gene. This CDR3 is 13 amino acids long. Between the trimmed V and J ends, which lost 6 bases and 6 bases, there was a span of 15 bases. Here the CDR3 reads CSVPLGRVNEQFF. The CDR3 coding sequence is TGCAGCGTCCCGCTGGGCAGGGTCAATGAGCAGTTCTTC.

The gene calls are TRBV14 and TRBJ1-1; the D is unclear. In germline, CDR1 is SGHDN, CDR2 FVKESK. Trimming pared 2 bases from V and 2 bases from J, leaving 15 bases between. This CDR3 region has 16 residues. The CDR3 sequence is CASSQFSPSLNTEAFF. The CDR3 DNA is TGTGCCAGCAGCCAATTCTCTCCTAGCTTAAACACTGAAGCTTTCTTT.

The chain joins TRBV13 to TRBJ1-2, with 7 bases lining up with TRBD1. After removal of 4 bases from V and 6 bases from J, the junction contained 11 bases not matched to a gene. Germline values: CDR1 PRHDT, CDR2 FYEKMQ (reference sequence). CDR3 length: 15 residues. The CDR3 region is CASSSRQGVDHGYTF. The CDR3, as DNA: TGTGCCAGCAGCTCGCGACAGGGAGTAGATCATGGCTACACCTTC.

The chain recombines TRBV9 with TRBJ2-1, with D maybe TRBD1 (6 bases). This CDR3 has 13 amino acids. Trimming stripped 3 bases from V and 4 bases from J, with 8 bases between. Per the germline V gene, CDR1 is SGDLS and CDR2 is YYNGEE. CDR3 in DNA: TGTGCCAGCAGCGCGGACAGTTACAATGAGCAGTTCTTC. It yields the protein CASSADSYNEQFF. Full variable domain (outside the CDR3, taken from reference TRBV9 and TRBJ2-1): DSGVTQTPKHLITATGQRVTLRCSPRSGDLSVYWYQQSLDQGLQFLIQYYNGEERAKGNILERFSAQQFPDLHSELNLSSLELGDSALYFCASSADSYNEQFFGPGTRLTVL.

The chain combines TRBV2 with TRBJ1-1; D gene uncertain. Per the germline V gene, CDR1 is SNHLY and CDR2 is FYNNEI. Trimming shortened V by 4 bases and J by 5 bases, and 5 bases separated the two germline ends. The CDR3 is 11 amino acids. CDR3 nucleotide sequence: TGTGCCAGCAGTGGAGGAACTGAAGCTTTCTTT. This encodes CASSGGTEAFF. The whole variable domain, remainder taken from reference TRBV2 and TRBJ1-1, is EPEVTQTPSHQVTQMGQEVILRCVPISNHLYFYWYRQILGQKVEFLVSFYNNEISEKSEIFDDQFSVERPDGSNFTLKIRSTKLEDSAMYFCASSGGTEAFFGQGTRLTVV.

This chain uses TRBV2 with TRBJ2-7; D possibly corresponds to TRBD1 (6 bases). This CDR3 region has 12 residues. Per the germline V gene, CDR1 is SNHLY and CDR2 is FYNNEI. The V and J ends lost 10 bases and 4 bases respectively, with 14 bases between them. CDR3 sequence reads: CAILMRGYEQYF. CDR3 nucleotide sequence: TGTGCCATCCTAATGAGGGGGTACGAGCAGTACTTC.

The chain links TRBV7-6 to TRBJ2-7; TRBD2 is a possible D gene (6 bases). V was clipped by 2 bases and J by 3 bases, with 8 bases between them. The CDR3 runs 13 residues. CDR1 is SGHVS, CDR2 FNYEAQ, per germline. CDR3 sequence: CASSLRTNYEQYF. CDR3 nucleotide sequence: TGTGCCAGCAGCTTAAGGACTAACTACGAGCAGTACTTC.

CDR3: CASSQDRELYEQYF. CDR3 nucleotide sequence: TGTGCCAGCAGTCAGGACAGGGAACTGTACGAGCAGTACTTC. The chain couples TRBV6-6 to TRBJ2-7, with TRBD1 identical over 8 bases. V gave up 5 bases and J gave up 4 bases; unmatched junction bases: 7. Germline V gives CDR1 MNHNY, CDR2 SVGAGI (reference sequence). The CDR3 runs to 14 residues.

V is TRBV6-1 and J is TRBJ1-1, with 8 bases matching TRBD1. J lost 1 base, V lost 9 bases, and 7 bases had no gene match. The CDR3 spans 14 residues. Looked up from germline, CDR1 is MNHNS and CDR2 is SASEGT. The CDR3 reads CASRTGSGNTEAFF. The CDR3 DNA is TGTGCCAGTCGGACAGGGTCAGGGAACACTGAAGCTTTCTTT.

CDR3 sequence (DNA): TGTGCCAGCAGCGGTGAGGAGCAGTTCTTC. Translating gives CASSGEEQFF. This sequence joins TRBV9 and TRBJ2-1, with D hard to call. This CDR3 is 10 amino acids long. Germline CDR1 is SGDLS and CDR2 is YYNGEE. V lost 3 bases to trimming and J lost 10 bases, with 5 bases between them. Filled out from reference TRBV9 and TRBJ2-1, the complete variable domain reads DSGVTQTPKHLITATGQRVTLRCSPRSGDLSVYWYQQSLDQGLQFLIQYYNGEERAKGNILERFSAQQFPDLHSELNLSSLELGDSALYFCASSGEEQFFGPGTRLTVL.

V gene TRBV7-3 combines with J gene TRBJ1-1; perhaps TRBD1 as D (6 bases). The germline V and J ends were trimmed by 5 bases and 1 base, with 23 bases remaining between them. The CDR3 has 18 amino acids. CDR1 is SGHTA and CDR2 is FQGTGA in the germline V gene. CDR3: CASSQDRLGYLWNTEAFF. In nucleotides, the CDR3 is TGTGCCAGCAGCCAAGACAGGTTGGGTTACTTGTGGAACACTGAAGCTTTCTTT.

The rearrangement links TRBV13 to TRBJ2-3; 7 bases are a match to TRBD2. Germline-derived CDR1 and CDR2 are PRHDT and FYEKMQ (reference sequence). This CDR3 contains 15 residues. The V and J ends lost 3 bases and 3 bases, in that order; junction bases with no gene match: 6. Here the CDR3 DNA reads TGTGCCAGCAGCTTTAGCCTAGCGGAAACAGATACGCAGTATTTT. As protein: CASSFSLAETDTQYF.

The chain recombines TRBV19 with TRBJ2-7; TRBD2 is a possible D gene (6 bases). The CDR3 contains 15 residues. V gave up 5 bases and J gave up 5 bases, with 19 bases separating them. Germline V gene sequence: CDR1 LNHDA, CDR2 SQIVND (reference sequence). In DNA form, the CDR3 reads TGTGCCAGTAGTTATAGCGGCACTATGGGCCACGAGCAGTACTTC. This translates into CASSYSGTMGHEQYF.

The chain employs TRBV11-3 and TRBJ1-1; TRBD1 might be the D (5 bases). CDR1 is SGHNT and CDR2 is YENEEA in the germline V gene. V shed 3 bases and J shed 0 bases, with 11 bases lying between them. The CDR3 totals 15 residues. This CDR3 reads CASSFDRGMNTEAFF. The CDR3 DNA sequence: TGTGCCAGCAGCTTCGACAGAGGAATGAACACTGAAGCTTTCTTT.

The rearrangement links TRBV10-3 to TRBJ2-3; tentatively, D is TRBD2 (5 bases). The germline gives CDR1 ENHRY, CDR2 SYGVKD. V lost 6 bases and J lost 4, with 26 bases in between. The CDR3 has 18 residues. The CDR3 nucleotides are TGTGCCATCAGGGGAGAACCCTCAGCGTCCGAGGGCCCAGATACGCAGTATTTT. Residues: CAIRGEPSASEGPDTQYF.

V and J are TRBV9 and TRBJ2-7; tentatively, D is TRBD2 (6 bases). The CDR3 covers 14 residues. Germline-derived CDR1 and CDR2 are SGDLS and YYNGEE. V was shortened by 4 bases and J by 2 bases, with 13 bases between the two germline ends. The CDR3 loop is CASSPGSGTYEQYF. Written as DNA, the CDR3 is TGTGCCAGCAGCCCCGGGAGTGGAACCTACGAGCAGTACTTC.

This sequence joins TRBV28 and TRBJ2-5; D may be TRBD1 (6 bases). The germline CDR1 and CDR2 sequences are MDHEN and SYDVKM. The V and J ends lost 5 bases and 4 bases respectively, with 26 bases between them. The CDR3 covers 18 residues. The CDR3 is CASSTPMGAFRSAETQYF. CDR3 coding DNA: TGTGCCAGCAGTACCCCGATGGGGGCTTTCCGATCGGCAGAGACCCAGTACTTC.

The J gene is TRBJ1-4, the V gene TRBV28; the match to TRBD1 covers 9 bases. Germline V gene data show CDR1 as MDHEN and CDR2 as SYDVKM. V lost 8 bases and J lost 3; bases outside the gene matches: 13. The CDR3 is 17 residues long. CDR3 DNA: TGTGCCAGCCTAAAGGGGACAGGGTCTGGACCTAATGAAAAACTGTTTTTT. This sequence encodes CASLKGTGSGPNEKLFF.

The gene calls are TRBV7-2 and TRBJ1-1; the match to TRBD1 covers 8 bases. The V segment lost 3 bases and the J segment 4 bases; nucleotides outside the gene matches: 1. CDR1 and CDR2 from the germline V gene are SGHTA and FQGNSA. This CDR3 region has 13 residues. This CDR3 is CASSFTGGTEAFF. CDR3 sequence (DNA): TGTGCCAGCAGCTTTACAGGGGGCACTGAAGCTTTCTTT.

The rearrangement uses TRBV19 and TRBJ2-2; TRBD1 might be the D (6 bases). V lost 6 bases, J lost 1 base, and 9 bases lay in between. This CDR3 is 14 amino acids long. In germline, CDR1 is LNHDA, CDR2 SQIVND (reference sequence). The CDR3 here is CASSRGQNTGELFF. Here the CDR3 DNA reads TGTGCCAGTAGCCGGGGACAGAACACCGGGGAGCTGTTTTTT.

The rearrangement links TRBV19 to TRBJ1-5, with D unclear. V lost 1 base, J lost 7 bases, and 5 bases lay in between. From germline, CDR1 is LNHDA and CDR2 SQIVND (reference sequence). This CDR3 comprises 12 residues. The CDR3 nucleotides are TGTGCCAGTAGTATAGGAGAGCAGCCCCAGCATTTT. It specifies CASSIGEQPQHF.

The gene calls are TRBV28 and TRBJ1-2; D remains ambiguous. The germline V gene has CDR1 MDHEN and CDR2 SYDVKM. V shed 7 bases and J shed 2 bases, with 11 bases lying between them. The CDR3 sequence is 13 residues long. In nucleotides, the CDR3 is TGTGCCAGCACGGAGGCGGGAAACTATGGCTACACCTTC. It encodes CASTEAGNYGYTF.

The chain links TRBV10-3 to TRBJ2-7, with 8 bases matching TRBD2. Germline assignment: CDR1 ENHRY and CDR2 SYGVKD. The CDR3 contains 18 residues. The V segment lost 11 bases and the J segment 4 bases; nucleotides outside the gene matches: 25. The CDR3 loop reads CASRTVPGTTEREYEQYF. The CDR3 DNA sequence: TGTGCCTCACGCACCGTCCCCGGGACTACCGAGCGGGAGTACGAGCAGTACTTC.

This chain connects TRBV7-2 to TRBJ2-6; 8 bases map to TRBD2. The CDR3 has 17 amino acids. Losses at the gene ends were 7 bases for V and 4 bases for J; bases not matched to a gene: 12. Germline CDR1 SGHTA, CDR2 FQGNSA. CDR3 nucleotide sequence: TGTGCCAGCACCCCCCACCCGGGGGGGACCGGGGCCAACGTCCTGACTTTC. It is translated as CASTPHPGGTGANVLTF.

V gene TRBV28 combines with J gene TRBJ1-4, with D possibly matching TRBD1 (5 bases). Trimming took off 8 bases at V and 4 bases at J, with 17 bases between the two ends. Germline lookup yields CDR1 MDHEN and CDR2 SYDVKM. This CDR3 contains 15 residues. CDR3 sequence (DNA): TGTGCCAGCTCGGGCAGGGAAGTAGGTAATGAAAAACTGTTTTTT. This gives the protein CASSGREVGNEKLFF.

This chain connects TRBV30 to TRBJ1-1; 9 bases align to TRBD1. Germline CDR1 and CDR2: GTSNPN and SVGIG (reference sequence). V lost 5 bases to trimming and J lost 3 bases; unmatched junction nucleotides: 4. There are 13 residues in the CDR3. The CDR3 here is CAWDRGLDTEAFF. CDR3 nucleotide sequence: TGTGCCTGGGACAGGGGGTTGGACACTGAAGCTTTCTTT.

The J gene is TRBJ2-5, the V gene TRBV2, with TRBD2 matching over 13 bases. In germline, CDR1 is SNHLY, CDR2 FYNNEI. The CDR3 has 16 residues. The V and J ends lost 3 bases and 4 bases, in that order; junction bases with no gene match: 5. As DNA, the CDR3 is TGTGCCAGCAGTGACGAGGGACTAGCGGGGATAGAGACCCAGTACTTC. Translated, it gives CASSDEGLAGIETQYF.

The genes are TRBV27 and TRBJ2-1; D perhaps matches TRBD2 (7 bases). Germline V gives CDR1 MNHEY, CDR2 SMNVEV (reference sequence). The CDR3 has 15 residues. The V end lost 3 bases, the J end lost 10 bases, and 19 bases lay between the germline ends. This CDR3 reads CASSFKGEGLREQFF. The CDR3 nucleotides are TGTGCCAGCAGTTTTAAGGGGGAGGGCCTTCGGGAGCAGTTCTTC.